These T cell receptor beta chains were read from a single sample in a study of T-cell reconstitution after alpha-beta-depleted transplantation in children. TCRdb reprocessed the PCR reads with MiXCR, giving one entry per CDR3 protein. The sample carries around 600,000 distinct CDR3 sequences, about 15% recorded once. The specimen comprised PBMCs from the stem cell graft donor, sampled from the stem cell graft. These receptors all come from a human donor who donated a stem cell graft to a child with acute myeloid leukemia. Each CDR3 is given with its conserved first and last residue. D genes are given only for firm matches. Expanded clones get a size class; other rows say once, few or many, or leave the size out.

size	D	J	V	DNA	CDR3
many	.	TRBJ2-3	TRBV20-1	TGCAGTGCTACCAGCGGAATCACAGATACGCAGTATTTT	CSATSGITDTQYF
many	.	TRBJ2-7	TRBV4-3	TGCGCCAGCAGCCAAGAACAGGGAAGAACCTCCGAGCAGTACTTC	CASSQEQGRTSEQYF
many	TRBD1	TRBJ1-5	TRBV20-1	TGCAGTGCTAGCTCTCAACTAACAGGGGTGCGACAGCCCCAGCATTTT	CSASSQLTGVRQPQHF
.	TRBD1	TRBJ2-1	TRBV28	TGTGCCAGCAGTCCGATCTCGGGACAGTCCTACAATGAGCAGTTCTTC	CASSPISGQSYNEQFF
many	TRBD1	TRBJ1-4	TRBV20-1	TGCAGTGCTAGATCCGACAGGGGGCTTGAGGAAAAACTGTTTTTT	CSARSDRGLEEKLFF
many	TRBD2	TRBJ2-3	TRBV7-3	TGTGCCAGCAGCTCTAGCGGGAGCACAGATACGCAGTATTTT	CASSSSGSTDTQYF
many	.	TRBJ2-7	TRBV12-3/TRBV12-4	TGTGCCAGCAGCTCCGGGGGCCCCTACGAGCAGTACTTC	CASSSGGPYEQYF
.	.	TRBJ2-6	TRBV12-3/TRBV12-4	TGTGCCAGCAGACAGGGAACCTCTGGGGCCAACGTCCTGACTTTC	CASRQGTSGANVLTF
few	.	TRBJ1-1	TRBV24-1	TGTGCCACCAGTGACACAAACAGGAACACTGAAGCTTTCTTT	CATSDTNRNTEAFF
few	.	TRBJ2-5	TRBV6-2/TRBV6-3	TGTGCCAGCAGTTACAGGGGAGCGGCCCAAGAGACCCAGTACTTC	CASSYRGAAQETQYF
many	TRBD1	TRBJ1-3	TRBV12-3/TRBV12-4	TGTGCTCAGGGACAGGCCATAGGAAACACCATATATTTT	CAQGQAIGNTIYF
.	.	TRBJ1-4	TRBV20-1	TGCAGTGCTAGTTCCACTAATGAAAAACTGTTTTTT	CSASSTNEKLFF
few	.	TRBJ2-2	TRBV6-5	TGTGCCAGCAGTTCCCGTGTGGGAGTCGGCACCGGGGAGCTGTTTTTT	CASSSRVGVGTGELFF
many	.	TRBJ2-3	TRBV6-4	TGTGCCAGCAGTGCACGGGGGTCTAGCACAGATACGCAGTATTTT	CASSARGSSTDTQYF
many	.	TRBJ2-3	TRBV20-1	TGCAGTTCAAAAGGTCCTAGCACAGATACGCAGTATTTT	CSSKGPSTDTQYF
many	.	TRBJ1-1	TRBV12-3/TRBV12-4	TGTGCCAGCAGTTTAGAAAGGGGCACTGAAGCTTTCTTT	CASSLERGTEAFF
many	TRBD1	TRBJ1-5	TRBV5-1	TGCGCCAGCAGCAGGCCGGGACAGGGTGATCAGCCCCAGCATTTT	CASSRPGQGDQPQHF
many	.	TRBJ2-2	TRBV29-1	TGCAGCGTTCCTAGGGGCCAGACGAACACCGGGGAGCTGTTTTTT	CSVPRGQTNTGELFF
many	TRBD2	TRBJ2-5	TRBV29-1	TGCAGCGCAGGGACTAGCGGGGGCTCAAAGACCCAGTACTTC	CSAGTSGGSKTQYF
few	.	TRBJ2-7	TRBV25-1	TGTGCCAGCAGAGGTGATCTGGGTTTTTCCTACGAGCAGTACTTC	CASRGDLGFSYEQYF
few	.	TRBJ2-7	TRBV5-6	TGTGCCAGCAGCTTCGGACGGTGCGGCTACGAGCAGTACTTC	CASSFGRCGYEQYF
.	TRBD1	TRBJ2-3	TRBV5-5	TGTGCCAGCAGCTTGTATACCGGACAGGGCACAGATACGCAGTATTTT	CASSLYTGQGTDTQYF
few	.	TRBJ1-5	TRBV11-1	TGTGCCAGCAGCTCCTTTTCGGGAAATGGCAATCAGCCCCAGCATTTT	CASSSFSGNGNQPQHF
.	.	TRBJ1-5	TRBV7-1	TGTGCCAGCGGCTCAGGACAAGGCAATCAGCCCCAGCATTTT	CASGSGQGNQPQHF
.	.	TRBJ1-2	TRBV20-1	TGCAGTGCTAGAGATTCCCGGGACACACCCTATGGCTACACCTTC	CSARDSRDTPYGYTF
.	.	TRBJ1-1	TRBV7-2	TGTGCCAGCAGCTTGGGCAGGGCCTGGGCTGAAGCTTTCTTT	CASSLGRAWAEAFF
few	.	TRBJ1-5	TRBV30	TGTGCCTGGAGTGGAGGACAGTTTGAACAGCCCCAGCATTTT	CAWSGGQFEQPQHF
many	.	TRBJ2-5	TRBV29-1	TGCAGCGTTGACTGGCAGGGGGGAGTCCAGTACTTC	CSVDWQGGVQYF
few	TRBD2	TRBJ2-5	TRBV5-1	TGCGCCAGCAGCTCAAACCCGGGCCTAGCAACTAGCGGCCAAGAGACCCAGTACTTC	CASSSNPGLATSGQETQYF
.	TRBD1	TRBJ2-1	TRBV5-1	TGCGCCAGCAGCGTGGGACAGGGTGGGGACAATGAGCAGTTCTTC	CASSVGQGGDNEQFF
few	.	TRBJ2-1	TRBV15	TGTGCCACCAGCAGAGATTGGGGGGTAGGATCCTACAATGAGCAGTTCTTC	CATSRDWGVGSYNEQFF
.	TRBD1	TRBJ2-7	TRBV12-3/TRBV12-4	TGTGCCAGCAGTTTACCCCCTCACAGGGGAGTCCACGAGCAGTACTTC	CASSLPPHRGVHEQYF
many	.	TRBJ2-1	TRBV20-1	TGCAGTGCTCGACCACGTGGGTGGTCGCGAGAGCAGTTCTTC	CSARPRGWSREQFF
few	TRBD1	TRBJ2-1	TRBV11-3	TGTGCCAGCAGTCCCGACAGGGGTGGGTACAATGAGCAGTTCTTC	CASSPDRGGYNEQFF
few	.	TRBJ2-2	TRBV7-2	TGTGCCAGCAGCTCCTTGGGGCCCGCGAACACCGGGGAGCTGTTTTTT	CASSSLGPANTGELFF
many	TRBD1	TRBJ2-1	TRBV29-1	TGCAGCGTTGCCCAACAGGGGGTGGGCAATGAGCAGTTCTTC	CSVAQQGVGNEQFF
many	.	TRBJ2-5	TRBV20-1	TGCAGTGCTCCCAGGGTCAAAGAGACCCAGTACTTC	CSAPRVKETQYF
many	TRBD2	TRBJ2-3	TRBV7-2	TGTGCCAGCAGCTTAGAGGGACTAGCGCCAGATACGCAGTATTTT	CASSLEGLAPDTQYF
few	TRBD1	TRBJ2-1	TRBV20-1	TGCAGTGCCCACAAAATCGACAGGGGCGTCGATGAGCAGTTCTTC	CSAHKIDRGVDEQFF
many	.	TRBJ2-1	TRBV11-2	TGTGCCAGCAGCTTAGGATTAGGGTGGGGCAGTCCCGAGGGGGACAATGAGCAGTTCTTC	CASSLGLGWGSPEGDNEQFF
.	.	TRBJ2-7	TRBV20-1	TGCTGTGCTAGGGACACCGGGACGAAGAGCTCCTACGAGCAGTACTTC	CCARDTGTKSSYEQYF
.	.	TRBJ2-6	TRBV11-3	TGTGCCAGCAGCTATAGGGTAGGAGGGGGGGCCAACGTCCTGACTTTC	CASSYRVGGGANVLTF
many	TRBD1	TRBJ1-5	TRBV7-9	TGTGCCAGCAGCTTAGGAGACAGGGGGAATCAGCCCCAGCATTTT	CASSLGDRGNQPQHF
many	TRBD1	TRBJ1-4	TRBV20-1	TGCAGTGCTAGTCCACAGGGGATTAATGAAAAACTGTTTTTT	CSASPQGINEKLFF
few	.	TRBJ1-2	TRBV5-1	TGCGCCAGCAGCTTGGACAGCGACTATGGCTACACCTTC	CASSLDSDYGYTF